A single sample is the source of the 15 T cell receptor beta chains below, sequenced in a study of T cell repertoires in cytomegalovirus infection. A single record per CDR3 protein comes from TCRdb applying MiXCR to the reads. This repertoire shows about 130,000 distinct CDR3 sequences, more than 7% found once; its top ten account for roughly a tenth. Specimen: PBMCs. The source of these receptors is a human donor in good health (CMV status not recorded). Some clones in this sample may be carry-over from other donors' samples.

The V call is TRBV29-1, the J call TRBJ1-2; a possible D gene is TRBD1 (6 bases). The V end lost 5 bases, the J end lost 4 bases, and 11 bases lay between the germline ends. CDR3 length: 12 amino acids. The V gene's germline CDR1 is SQVTM and CDR2 ANQGSEA. CDR3 bases: TGCAGCGTTCGCAGGGGTGGCTATGGCTACACCTTC. This gives the protein CSVRRGGYGYTF.

This clonotype showed up many times. The junction departs from germline at one end; a sequencing error may be responsible. The V and J genes are TRBV7-2 and TRBJ2-7; 9 nucleotides match TRBD1. Germline lookup yields CDR1 SGHTA and CDR2 FQGNSA. The CDR3 length is 14 residues. The CDR3 DNA sequence: TGTGCCAGCAGCTTACGGCCGACTAGGGGACAGGGATTCTTC. Amino acid sequence: CASSLRPTRGQGFF.

This clonotype was detected a few times. The chain employs TRBV29-1 and TRBJ1-4, with 7 bases identical to TRBD1. Germline loops: CDR1 SQVTM, CDR2 ANQGSEA. The CDR3 extends over 12 amino acids. V shed 7 bases and J 4 bases; nucleotides not matched to a gene: 3. CDR3 protein: CSAWDSNEKLFF. In nucleotides, the CDR3 is TGCAGCGCGTGGGACAGTAATGAAAAACTGTTTTTT.

Many counts were recorded for this clonotype. The genes are TRBV7-2 and TRBJ2-1; 10 bases fit TRBD1. This CDR3 is 16 amino acids long. Germline CDR1 and CDR2: SGHTA and FQGNSA. J was trimmed by 7 bases and V by 4 bases; bases with no gene match: 10. CDR3 residues: CASSSSARQGANEQFF. The CDR3 coding sequence is TGTGCCAGCAGCTCCTCCGCGAGACAGGGGGCAAATGAGCAGTTCTTC.

This clonotype was counted many times. The chain carries TRBV5-1 and TRBJ2-3; possible D gene TRBD1, 5 bases. V lost 0 bases, J lost 1 base, and 9 bases lay in between. The CDR3 length is 15 residues. Germline V gene lookup returns CDR1 SGHRS and CDR2 YFSETQ. Here the CDR3 reads CASSLVGQRTDTQYF. In nucleotides, the CDR3 is TGCGCCAGCAGCTTGGTGGGGCAGCGCACAGATACGCAGTATTTT.

Many counts were recorded for this clonotype. This chain joins TRBV28 and TRBJ1-2; the D gene is possibly TRBD1 (6 bases). V gave up 4 bases and J gave up 0 bases, with 12 bases separating them. The germline V gene encodes CDR1 MDHEN and CDR2 SYDVKM. The CDR3 totals 15 residues. CDR3 sequence reads: CASSSRRGANYGYTF. CDR3 coding DNA: TGTGCCAGCAGTTCCAGGAGGGGGGCTAACTATGGCTACACCTTC.

This clonotype was counted at least ten times. The chain carries TRBV24-1 and TRBJ2-3; 11 bases are a match to TRBD1. The CDR3 totals 16 residues. The J segment lost 0 bases and the V segment lost 9 bases, leaving 7 bases of the junction unmatched. Germline CDR1 reads KGHDR; CDR2 reads SFDVKD. Here the CDR3 DNA reads TGTGCCACCGGATCCGGGACAGGGGGAAGCACAGATACGCAGTATTTT. It yields the protein CATGSGTGGSTDTQYF.

This clonotype appeared many times. This chain uses TRBV28 with TRBJ2-7; no firm D call. The V end was cut by 6 bases, the J end by 3 bases, with 15 bases between. The germline V gene has CDR1 MDHEN and CDR2 SYDVKM. The CDR3 spans 14 residues. CDR3 protein: CASSPHAQDYEQYF. In DNA, the CDR3 is TGTGCCAGCAGCCCCCATGCCCAGGACTACGAGCAGTACTTC.

The chain employs TRBV20-1 and TRBJ1-1; D perhaps matches TRBD1 (5 bases). The CDR3 totals 16 residues. V lost 3 bases and J 1 base, leaving 18 bases between the germline ends. From germline, CDR1 is DFQATT and CDR2 SNEGSKA (reference sequence). CDR3 sequence reads: CSASPAGGGRNTEAFF. DNA for the CDR3: TGCAGTGCTAGCCCGGCGGGGGGGGGTAGGAACACTGAAGCTTTCTTT.

This clonotype has a handful of counts. The chain has TRBV5-1 and TRBJ1-1; no clear D gene. V lost 5 bases and J lost 0, with 8 bases in between. Germline CDR1 and CDR2: SGHRS and YFSETQ. CDR3 length equals 13 residues. CDR3 sequence: CASRSFMNTEAFF. CDR3 DNA: TGCGCCAGCAGGTCGTTTATGAACACTGAAGCTTTCTTT.

In its sample, this clonotype was seen many times. CDR3 region: CSVERQGEINEQFF. The DNA of the CDR3 is TGCAGCGTTGAGCGGCAGGGTGAGATCAATGAGCAGTTCTTC. The V gene is TRBV29-1, the J gene TRBJ2-1; D perhaps matches TRBD1 (5 bases). The CDR3 has 14 residues. Per the germline V gene, CDR1 is SQVTM and CDR2 is ANQGSEA. V lost 3 bases and J lost 6, with 15 bases in between.

This clonotype was observed at least ten times. V usage is TRBV10-3 and J usage is TRBJ2-2; no definite D call. The CDR3 contains 15 residues. The V end was cut by 4 bases, the J end by 1 base, with 10 bases between. The germline gives CDR1 ENHRY, CDR2 SYGVKD. CDR3 residues: CAISGTDLNTGELFF. The DNA for the CDR3 is TGTGCCATCAGTGGTACCGACTTGAACACCGGGGAGCTGTTTTTT.

In this sample, this clonotype turned up many times. V gene TRBV7-9 combines with J gene TRBJ1-2; a possible D gene is TRBD1 (6 bases). The CDR3 runs 15 residues. The V gene lost 3 bases and the J gene lost 0 bases, with 11 bases spanning the gap. From germline, CDR1 is SEHNR and CDR2 FQNEAQ (reference sequence). This chain's CDR3 is CASSLQGQTNYGYTF. The CDR3, as DNA: TGTGCCAGCAGCTTGCAAGGACAGACTAACTATGGCTACACCTTC.

Ten or more counts support this clonotype. The genes are TRBV20-1 and TRBJ2-1; 10 bases line up with TRBD2. This CDR3 spans 16 amino acids. The V gene end was trimmed by 0 bases and the J gene end by 8 bases; junction bases not matched to a gene: 10. Germline CDR1 DFQATT, CDR2 SNEGSKA (reference sequence). The chain's CDR3 is CSARDPLAGGLDEQFF. In nucleotides, the CDR3 is TGCAGTGCTAGAGACCCGTTAGCGGGGGGCCTCGATGAGCAGTTCTTC.

This clonotype was detected only a few times. J is TRBJ2-3 and V is TRBV4-1, with TRBD1 matching 10 bases. Per germline, CDR1 MGHRA and CDR2 YSYEKL. The V and J ends lost 6 bases and 6 bases, in that order; junction bases with no gene match: 6. This CDR3 spans 14 amino acids. The CDR3 DNA reads as TGCGCCAGCAGGAAGACAGGGGGCGTGGATACGCAGTATTTT. Amino acids: CASRKTGGVDTQYF.